A single sample gave rise to the 30 T cell receptor beta chains below, sequenced in a study of technical replicates of blood from a handful of donors. Profiling relied on immunoSEQ multiplex PCR, and the TCRdb table lists in-frame clones only, not all of them. This table has tens of thousands of clones, around 91% appearing once. Sequencing input: T cells isolated from PBMCs. The receptors stem from a human donor in good health. Some clones in this sample may be carry-over from other donors' samples.

V usage is TRBV28 and J usage is TRBJ2-2, with D maybe TRBD1 (6 bases). From germline, CDR1 is MDHEN and CDR2 SYDVKM. Trimming removed 2 bases at V and 0 bases at J, with 7 bases between. This CDR3 comprises 15 residues. The CDR3 DNA follows: TGTGCCAGCAGTTTAGCAGGGGCGAACACCGGGGAGCTGTTTTTT. This gives the protein CASSLAGANTGELFF.

This sequence joins TRBV2 and TRBJ2-7, with a weak D call TRBD1 (7 bases). The CDR3 covers 14 residues. Trimming left V 5 bases short and J 4 bases short, with 15 bases between. Germline V gene data show CDR1 as SNHLY and CDR2 as FYNNEI. The CDR3 reads CASSWRQGGYEQYF. The CDR3 coding sequence is TGTGCCAGCAGTTGGAGACAGGGAGGTTACGAGCAGTACTTC. The entire variable domain, with the rest obtained from reference TRBV2 and TRBJ2-7, is as follows: EPEVTQTPSHQVTQMGQEVILRCVPISNHLYFYWYRQILGQKVEFLVSFYNNEISEKSEIFDDQFSVERPDGSNFTLKIRSTKLEDSAMYFCASSWRQGGYEQYFGPGTRLTVT.

V and J are TRBV5-1 and TRBJ2-3; D is unclear. Germline assignment: CDR1 SGHRS and CDR2 YFSETQ. The V end was cut by 3 bases, the J end by 0 bases, with 11 bases between. CDR3 length equals 15 residues. The CDR3 DNA follows: TGCGCCAGCAGCTCAGGCGCCACTAGCACAGATACGCAGTATTTT. It yields the protein CASSSGATSTDTQYF.

CDR3 nucleotide sequence: TGTGCCATCACAAATGCTGACTACTACGCTGAGCAGTTCTTC. Amino acids: CAITNADYYAEQFF. V is TRBV10-3 and J is TRBJ2-1; perhaps TRBD2 as D (5 bases). Germline CDR1 is ENHRY and CDR2 is SYGVKD. V gave up 7 bases and J gave up 9 bases, with 19 bases separating them. The CDR3 spans 14 residues.

This chain links TRBV30 with TRBJ1-2; no reliable D call. CDR3 size: 14 residues. The germline V gene encodes CDR1 GTSNPN and CDR2 SVGIG (reference sequence). Trimming removed 0 bases from V and 2 bases from J, with 10 bases in between. This CDR3 reads CAWSVLRRNYGYTF. As DNA, the CDR3 is TGTGCCTGGAGTGTACTACGCCGAAACTATGGCTACACCTTC. Complete variable domain (other parts from reference TRBV30 and TRBJ1-2): SQTIHQWPATLVQPVGSPLSLECTVEGTSNPNLYWYRQAAGRGLQLLFYSVGIGQISSEVPQNLSASRPQDRQFILSSKKLLLSDSGFYLCAWSVLRRNYGYTFGSGTRLTVV.

This chain joins TRBV28 and TRBJ2-5; D is undetermined. Germline loops: CDR1 MDHEN, CDR2 SYDVKM. The CDR3 contains 11 residues. Trimming pared 11 bases from V and 1 base from J, leaving 8 bases between. Here the CDR3 reads CASQTQETQYF. The CDR3 nucleotides read TGTGCCTCACAGACCCAAGAGACCCAGTACTTC.

The J gene is TRBJ2-7, the V gene TRBV28; TRBD1 aligns across 12 bases. CDR1 and CDR2 from the germline V gene are MDHEN and SYDVKM. The CDR3 length is 16 residues. V trimming: 3 bases; J trimming: 2 bases; junction bases outside the gene matches: 5. The CDR3 DNA follows: TGTGCCAGCAGTTTTTCGGGGACAGGGGGCGCCTACGAGCAGTACTTC. It yields the protein CASSFSGTGGAYEQYF.

The V gene is TRBV5-6, the J gene TRBJ2-7; a possible D gene is TRBD2 (5 bases). The CDR3 consists of 16 residues. The germline CDR1 and CDR2 sequences are SGHDT and YYEEEE. V gave up 2 bases and J gave up 2 bases, with 17 bases separating them. Written as DNA, the CDR3 is TGTGCCAGCAGCTTCTACGGTGGCGGGCCGACCTACGAGCAGTACTTC. Protein sequence: CASSFYGGGPTYEQYF.

This chain uses TRBV7-6 with TRBJ2-7; D gene uncertain. V lost 2 bases to trimming and J lost 5 bases, with 16 bases between them. The CDR3 consists of 15 residues. Germline V gene lookup returns CDR1 SGHVS and CDR2 FNYEAQ. In nucleotides, the CDR3 is TGTGCCAGCAGCTTATTACCGGGTCTCTTGGACGAGCAGTACTTC. Protein product: CASSLLPGLLDEQYF.

This clone appeared a single time. This chain connects TRBV30 to TRBJ1-1; tentative D call: TRBD1 (6 bases). V was pared by 4 bases and J by 6 bases, with 12 bases between. From germline, CDR1 is GTSNPN and CDR2 SVGIG (reference sequence). The CDR3 covers 12 residues. CDR3 in amino acids: CAWTEQGSEAFF. In nucleotides, the CDR3 is TGTGCCTGGACTGAACAGGGATCTGAAGCTTTCTTT.

This rearrangement joins TRBV19 to TRBJ2-5; 10 nucleotides agree with TRBD2. CDR1 and CDR2 from the germline V gene are LNHDA and SQIVND (reference sequence). V lost 3 bases and J lost 4; bases outside the gene matches: 11. The CDR3 consists of 17 residues. Written as DNA, the CDR3 is TGTGCCAGTAGTATGCCTAGCGGGGGCCCTAGGGGAGAGACCCAGTACTTC. As protein: CASSMPSGGPRGETQYF.

The CDR3 is CASSPQETQYF. In DNA form, the CDR3 reads TGTGCCAGCAGCCCTCAAGAGACCCAGTACTTC. The chain has TRBV7-9 and TRBJ2-5; D unclear. Trimming left V 5 bases short and J 2 bases short, with 3 bases between. CDR1 SEHNR and CDR2 FQNEAQ come from the germline V gene (reference sequence). This CDR3 contains 11 residues.

The chain couples TRBV30 to TRBJ1-2; no clear D. Trimming took off 0 bases at V and 5 bases at J, with 7 bases between the two ends. Germline lookup yields CDR1 GTSNPN and CDR2 SVGIG (reference sequence). There are 12 residues in the CDR3. The CDR3 DNA reads as TGTGCCTGGAGTGTCATACAGTATGGCTACACCTTC. This sequence encodes CAWSVIQYGYTF.

The V and J genes are TRBV7-3 and TRBJ1-3; TRBD1 agrees at 8 bases. Looked up from germline, CDR1 is SGHTA and CDR2 is FQGTGA. V was clipped by 4 bases and J by 9 bases; unmatched bases: 5. The CDR3 spans 13 residues. CDR3 nucleotides: TGTGCCAGCAGCTCCGACAGGGGTAGCACCATATATTTT. This gives the protein CASSSDRGSTIYF.

This chain connects TRBV19 to TRBJ2-7, with TRBD1 matching 7 bases. Germline CDR1 LNHDA, CDR2 SQIVND (reference sequence). The ends lost 3 bases at V and 5 bases at J; junction bases unmatched: 7. The CDR3 loop spans 14 amino acids. The CDR3 sequence is CASSIGQGVDEQYF. CDR3 sequence (DNA): TGTGCCAGTAGTATTGGGCAGGGGGTGGACGAGCAGTACTTC.

This rearrangement joins TRBV11-3 to TRBJ1-1; 7 nucleotides line up with TRBD1. In germline, CDR1 is SGHNT, CDR2 YENEEA. V was clipped by 8 bases and J by 3 bases; unmatched bases: 9. The CDR3 contains 14 residues. CDR3 loop: CASRDRVGDTEAFF. Here the CDR3 DNA reads TGTGCCAGCCGAGACAGGGTTGGAGACACTGAAGCTTTCTTT. Full variable domain (remainder filled in from reference TRBV11-3 and TRBJ1-1): EAGVVQSPRYKIIEKKQPVAFWCNPISGHNTLYWYLQNLGQGPELLIRYENEEAVDDSQLPKDRFSAERLKGVDSTLKIQPAELGDSAVYLCASRDRVGDTEAFFGQGTRLTVV.

CDR3: CASSSPQTASGNEQFF. The CDR3 DNA is TGTGCCAGCAGCTCACCGCAAACTGCTTCGGGGAATGAGCAGTTCTTC. J is TRBJ2-1 and V is TRBV7-9; TRBD2 might be the D (5 bases). Trimming took off 4 bases at V and 7 bases at J, with 20 bases between the two ends. Germline loops: CDR1 SEHNR, CDR2 FQNEAQ (reference sequence). The CDR3 is 16 amino acids.

The chain has TRBV6-1 and TRBJ1-5; TRBD1 is a possible D gene (6 bases). The V end lost 2 bases, the J end lost 6 bases, and 11 bases lay between the germline ends. The CDR3 length is 14 residues. Germline V gene data show CDR1 as MNHNS and CDR2 as SASEGT. CDR3 region: CASSEIGGLQPQHF. As DNA, the CDR3 is TGTGCCAGCAGTGAAATCGGGGGGCTTCAGCCCCAGCATTTT.

The V gene is TRBV6-5, the J gene TRBJ2-3, with D tentatively TRBD2 (6 bases). CDR3 size: 13 residues. Germline-derived CDR1 and CDR2 are MNHEY and SVGAGI. Trimming stripped 5 bases from V and 7 bases from J, with 13 bases between. CDR3 in amino acids: CASSPNGRYTQYF. DNA for the CDR3: TGTGCCAGCAGTCCGAATGGGAGGTATACGCAGTATTTT.

In DNA, the CDR3 is TGCGCCAGCGCGGGGGAGGACGGGGAGCTGTTTTTT. Translation: CASAGEDGELFF. The chain has TRBV10-1 and TRBJ2-2; 7 bases agree with TRBD2. Per the germline V gene, CDR1 is WNHNN and CDR2 is SYGVQD (reference sequence). The junction had 4 bases not matched to a gene; V was cut back by 8 bases and J by 7 bases. This CDR3 comprises 12 residues.

This sequence joins TRBV19 and TRBJ2-1; D may be TRBD1 (5 bases). Germline V gene sequence: CDR1 LNHDA, CDR2 SQIVND (reference sequence). V gave up 5 bases and J gave up 3 bases, with 14 bases separating them. The CDR3 extends over 15 amino acids. DNA for the CDR3: TGTGCCAGTAGTTTCCAGGGAAGAGTCTACAATGAGCAGTTCTTC. Its translation: CASSFQGRVYNEQFF.

A single count supports this clone. The genes are TRBV20-1 and TRBJ2-3; 7 bases are a match to TRBD2. The CDR3 loop spans 10 amino acids. V dropped 6 bases and J dropped 6; count of bases not matched to a gene: 0. Per germline, CDR1 DFQATT and CDR2 SNEGSKA (reference sequence). The DNA of the CDR3 is TGCAGTGCGGGGGGGGATACGCAGTATTTT. It specifies CSAGGDTQYF.

V gene TRBV7-9 combines with J gene TRBJ1-5; TRBD1 aligns across 7 bases. CDR3 length equals 14 residues. Germline CDR1 and CDR2: SEHNR and FQNEAQ (reference sequence). The trim removed 4 bases at V and 3 bases at J, leaving 3 bases unmatched. CDR3 amino acids: CASSSGQHNQPQHF. The CDR3 region has the DNA TGTGCCAGCAGCTCGGGACAGCACAATCAGCCCCAGCATTTT.

The chain uses TRBV7-2 and TRBJ2-7; TRBD2 matches 13 bases. Germline V gene data show CDR1 as SGHTA and CDR2 as FQGNSA. V lost 6 bases and J lost 11; bases outside the gene matches: 10. CDR3 length: 14 residues. CDR3 sequence (DNA): TGTGCCAGCAGGTCCACTGGGACTAGCGGGGAGGAGTACTTC. Protein product: CASRSTGTSGEEYF.

For the CDR3, the DNA is TGTGCCAGCAGTTACGGGACTAGCGGTTCCTACGAGCAGTACTTC. Protein product: CASSYGTSGSYEQYF. The chain combines TRBV6-5 with TRBJ2-7; 11 positions agree with TRBD2. Losses at the gene ends were 2 bases for V and 1 base for J; bases not matched to a gene: 1. Germline CDR1 reads MNHEY; CDR2 reads SVGAGI. The CDR3 totals 15 residues.

The rearrangement uses TRBV4-1 and TRBJ2-7; TRBD1 aligns across 8 bases. Germline V gene data show CDR1 as MGHRA and CDR2 as YSYEKL. The CDR3 loop spans 17 amino acids. Losses at the gene ends were 1 base for V and 4 bases for J; bases not matched to a gene: 12. CDR3 coding DNA: TGCGCCAGCAGCCAAGTATTTGCCCTGGACAGGGCATACGAGCAGTACTTC. Its translation is CASSQVFALDRAYEQYF.

This clone was observed once. The V call is TRBV29-1, the J call TRBJ2-1; D unclear. The ends were cut back, 6 bases at V and 4 bases at J, with 13 bases in the middle. The CDR3 has 13 amino acids. The germline V gene encodes CDR1 SQVTM and CDR2 ANQGSEA. The DNA of the CDR3 is TGCAGCGTGAAGCCAACCCCTTACAATGAGCAGTTCTTC. Amino acid sequence: CSVKPTPYNEQFF.

This chain joins TRBV29-1 and TRBJ2-1, with a possible D match to TRBD1 (7 bases). Germline CDR1 SQVTM, CDR2 ANQGSEA. The CDR3 spans 13 residues. V lost 7 bases to trimming and J lost 6 bases, with 16 bases between them. CDR3 nucleotide sequence: TGCAGCGGAAGACAGGGAGGCGGCAATGAGCAGTTCTTC. It codes for CSGRQGGGNEQFF.

This chain joins TRBV6-1 and TRBJ2-7; D possibly corresponds to TRBD1 (5 bases). The V and J ends lost 4 bases and 3 bases respectively, with 19 bases between them. From germline, CDR1 is MNHNS and CDR2 SASEGT. CDR3 length: 16 amino acids. The CDR3 region is CASSASAGSLSYEQYF. For the CDR3, the DNA is TGTGCCAGCAGTGCCTCTGCAGGGTCTTTAAGCTACGAGCAGTACTTC.

The V and J genes are TRBV2 and TRBJ2-3; the match to TRBD2 covers 14 bases. The CDR3 runs 16 residues. J gave up 3 bases and V 9 bases, and 8 bases lay outside the gene matches. Germline V CDR1 and CDR2: SNHLY, FYNNEI. The CDR3: CARGTSGSIETDTQYF. The CDR3 DNA reads TGTGCCAGGGGGACTAGCGGGAGTATAGAGACAGATACGCAGTATTTT.